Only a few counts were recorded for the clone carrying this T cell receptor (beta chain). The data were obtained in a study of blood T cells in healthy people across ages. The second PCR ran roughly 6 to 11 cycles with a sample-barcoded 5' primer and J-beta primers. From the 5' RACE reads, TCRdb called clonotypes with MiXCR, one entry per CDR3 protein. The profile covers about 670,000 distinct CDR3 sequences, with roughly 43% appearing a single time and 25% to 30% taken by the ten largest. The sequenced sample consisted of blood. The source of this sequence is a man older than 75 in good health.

For the CDR3, the DNA is TGTGCCAGCAGTGACCCGATTCCCACCCCGGGACTTCACTACGAGCAGTACTTC. Protein sequence: CASSDPIPTPGLHYEQYF. The chain has TRBV6-4 and TRBJ2-7; D might be TRBD2 (6 bases). Germline lookup yields CDR1 MRHNA and CDR2 SNTAGT. The CDR3 sequence is 18 residues long. The V and J ends lost 2 bases and 3 bases respectively, with 23 bases between them.